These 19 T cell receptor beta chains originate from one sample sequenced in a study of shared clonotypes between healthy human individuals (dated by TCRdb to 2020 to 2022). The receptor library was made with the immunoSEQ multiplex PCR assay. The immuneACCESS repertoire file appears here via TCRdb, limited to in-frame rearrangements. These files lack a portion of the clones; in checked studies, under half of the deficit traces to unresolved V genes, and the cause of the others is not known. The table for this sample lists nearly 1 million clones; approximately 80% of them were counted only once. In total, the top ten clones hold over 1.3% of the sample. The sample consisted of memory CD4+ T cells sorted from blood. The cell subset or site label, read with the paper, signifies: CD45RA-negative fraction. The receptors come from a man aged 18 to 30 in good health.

This chain's CDR3 is CASSFSGTSGPQETQYF. In DNA, the CDR3 is TGCGCCAGCAGCTTTTCCGGGACTAGCGGGCCCCAAGAGACCCAGTACTTC. The J gene is TRBJ2-5, the V gene TRBV5-1, with 12 bases identical to TRBD2. V dropped 2 bases and J dropped 1; count of bases not matched to a gene: 6. CDR3 length equals 17 residues. Germline V gene lookup returns CDR1 SGHRS and CDR2 YFSETQ.

CDR3 sequence reads: CASTRDGYSTDTQYF. The CDR3 bases are TGTGCCAGCACCAGAGATGGATATAGCACAGATACGCAGTATTTT. The rearrangement joins TRBV9 to TRBJ2-3; no firm D call. This CDR3 region has 15 residues. Per the germline V gene, CDR1 is SGDLS and CDR2 is YYNGEE. Trimming pared 6 bases from V and 0 bases from J, leaving 14 bases between. Full variable domain (outside the CDR3, taken from reference TRBV9 and TRBJ2-3): DSGVTQTPKHLITATGQRVTLRCSPRSGDLSVYWYQQSLDQGLQFLIQYYNGEERAKGNILERFSAQQFPDLHSELNLSSLELGDSALYFCASTRDGYSTDTQYFGPGTRLTVL.

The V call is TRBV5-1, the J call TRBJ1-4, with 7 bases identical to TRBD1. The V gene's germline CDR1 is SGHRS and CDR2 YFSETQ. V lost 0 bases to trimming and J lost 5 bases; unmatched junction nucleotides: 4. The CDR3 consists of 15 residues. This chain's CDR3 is CASSLEGQLNEKLFF. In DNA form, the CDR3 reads TGCGCCAGCAGCTTGGAGGGACAGTTGAATGAAAAACTGTTTTTT.

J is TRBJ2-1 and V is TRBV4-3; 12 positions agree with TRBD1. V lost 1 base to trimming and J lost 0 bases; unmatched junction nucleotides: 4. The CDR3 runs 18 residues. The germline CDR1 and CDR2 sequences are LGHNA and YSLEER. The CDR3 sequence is CASSQGTGQGASYNEQFF. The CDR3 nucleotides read TGCGCCAGCAGCCAAGGTACGGGACAGGGGGCCTCCTACAATGAGCAGTTCTTC.

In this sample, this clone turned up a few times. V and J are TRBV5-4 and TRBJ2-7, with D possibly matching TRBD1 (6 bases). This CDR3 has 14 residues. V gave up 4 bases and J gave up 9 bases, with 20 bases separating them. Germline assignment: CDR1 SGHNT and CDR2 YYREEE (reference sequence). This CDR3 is CASSKQGSANLQYF. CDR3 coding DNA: TGTGCCAGCAGCAAACAGGGATCTGCCAACTTGCAGTACTTC. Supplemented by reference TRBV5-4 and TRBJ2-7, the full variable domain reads ETGVTQSPTHLIKTRGQQVTLRCSSQSGHNTVSWYQQALGQGPQFIFQYYREEENGRGNFPPRFSGLQFPNYSSELNVNALELDDSALYLCASSKQGSANLQYFGPGTRLTVT.

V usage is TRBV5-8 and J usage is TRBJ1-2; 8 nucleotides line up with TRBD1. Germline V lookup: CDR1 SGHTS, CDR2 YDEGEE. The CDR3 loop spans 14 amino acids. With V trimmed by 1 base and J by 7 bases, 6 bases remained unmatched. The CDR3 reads CASSLYRGIRGYTF. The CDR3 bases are TGTGCCAGCAGCTTGTACAGGGGGATTCGTGGCTACACCTTC.

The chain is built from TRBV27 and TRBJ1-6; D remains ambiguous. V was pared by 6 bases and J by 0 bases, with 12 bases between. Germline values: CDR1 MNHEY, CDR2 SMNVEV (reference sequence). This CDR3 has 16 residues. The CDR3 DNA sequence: TGTGCCAGCAGAGCCCCATTATACTCCTATAATTCACCCCTCCACTTT. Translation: CASRAPLYSYNSPLHF.

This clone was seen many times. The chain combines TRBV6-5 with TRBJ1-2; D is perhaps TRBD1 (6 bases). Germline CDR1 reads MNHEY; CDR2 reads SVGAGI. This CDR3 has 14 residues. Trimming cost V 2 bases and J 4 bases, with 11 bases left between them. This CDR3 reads CASSYRDKSYGYTF. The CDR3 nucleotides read TGTGCCAGCAGTTACCGGGACAAAAGCTATGGCTACACCTTC.

The CDR3 region has the DNA TGTGCCAGCAGTTGGCGGGCAGAGTCACCCCTCCACTTT. This sequence encodes CASSWRAESPLHF. This chain connects TRBV6-6 to TRBJ1-6, with D uncertain. V lost 4 bases to trimming and J lost 10 bases, with 11 bases between them. The CDR3 extends over 13 amino acids. Germline V gene lookup returns CDR1 MNHNY and CDR2 SVGAGI (reference sequence).

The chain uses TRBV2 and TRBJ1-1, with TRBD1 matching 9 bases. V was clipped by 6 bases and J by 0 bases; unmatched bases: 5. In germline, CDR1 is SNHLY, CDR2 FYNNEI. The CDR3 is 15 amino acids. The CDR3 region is CASRTRQGVNTEAFF. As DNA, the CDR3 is TGTGCCAGCAGAACCCGACAGGGGGTGAACACTGAAGCTTTCTTT.

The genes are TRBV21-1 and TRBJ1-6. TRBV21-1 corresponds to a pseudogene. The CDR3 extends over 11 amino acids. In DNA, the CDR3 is TGTGCCAGCAGCGGTCATTCACCCCTCCACTTT. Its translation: CASSGHSPLHF.

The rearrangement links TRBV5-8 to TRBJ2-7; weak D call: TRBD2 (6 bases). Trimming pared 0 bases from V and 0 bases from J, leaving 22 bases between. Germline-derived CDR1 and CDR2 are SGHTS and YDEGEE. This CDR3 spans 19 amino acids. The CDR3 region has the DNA TGTGCCAGCAGCTTGGTGGTCGGAGGGTTGGACATGGGCTCCTACGAGCAGTACTTC. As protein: CASSLVVGGLDMGSYEQYF. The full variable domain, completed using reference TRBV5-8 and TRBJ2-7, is EAGVTQSPTHLIKTRGQQATLRCSPISGHTSVYWYQQALGLGLQFLLWYDEGEERNRGNFPPRFSGRQFPNYSSELNVNALELEDSALYLCASSLVVGGLDMGSYEQYFGPGTRLTVT.

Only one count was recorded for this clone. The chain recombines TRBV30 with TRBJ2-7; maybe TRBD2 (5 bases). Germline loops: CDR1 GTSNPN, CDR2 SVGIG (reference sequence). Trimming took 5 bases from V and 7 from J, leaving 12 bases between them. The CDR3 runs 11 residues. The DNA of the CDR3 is TGTGCCTGGGGACGCGGGTGGGAGCAGTACTTC. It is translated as CAWGRGWEQYF.

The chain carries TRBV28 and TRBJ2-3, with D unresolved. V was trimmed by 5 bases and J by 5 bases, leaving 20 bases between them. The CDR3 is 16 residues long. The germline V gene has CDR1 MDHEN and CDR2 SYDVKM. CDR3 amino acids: CASSRFAAHFRDTQYF. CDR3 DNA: TGTGCCAGCAGTAGGTTCGCGGCCCACTTCCGAGATACGCAGTATTTT.

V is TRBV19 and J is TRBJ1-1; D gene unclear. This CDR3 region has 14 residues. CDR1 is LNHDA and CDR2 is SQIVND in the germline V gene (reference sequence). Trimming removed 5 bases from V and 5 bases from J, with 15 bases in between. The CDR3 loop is CASSSRIERTEAFF. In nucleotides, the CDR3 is TGTGCCAGTAGTTCACGCATTGAGCGGACTGAAGCTTTCTTT.

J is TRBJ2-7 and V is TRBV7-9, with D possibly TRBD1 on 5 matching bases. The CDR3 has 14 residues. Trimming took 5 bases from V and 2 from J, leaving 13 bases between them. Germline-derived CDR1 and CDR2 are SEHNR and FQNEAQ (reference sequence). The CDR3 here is CASSRDSIPYEQYF. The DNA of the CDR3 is TGTGCCAGCAGCCGTGACAGCATCCCCTACGAGCAGTACTTC.

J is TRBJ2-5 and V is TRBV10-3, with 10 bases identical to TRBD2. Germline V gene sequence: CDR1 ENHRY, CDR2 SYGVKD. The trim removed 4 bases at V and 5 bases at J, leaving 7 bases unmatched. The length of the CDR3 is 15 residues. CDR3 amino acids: CAISGLAGGPETQYF. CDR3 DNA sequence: TGTGCCATCAGTGGTTTAGCGGGGGGACCGGAGACCCAGTACTTC.

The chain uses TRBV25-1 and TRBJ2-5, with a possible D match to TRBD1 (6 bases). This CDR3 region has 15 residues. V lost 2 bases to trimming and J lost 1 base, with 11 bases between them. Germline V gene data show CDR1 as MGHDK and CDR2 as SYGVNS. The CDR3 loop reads CASSEGQKRQETQYF. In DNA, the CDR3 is TGTGCCAGCAGTGAAGGACAGAAACGCCAAGAGACCCAGTACTTC.

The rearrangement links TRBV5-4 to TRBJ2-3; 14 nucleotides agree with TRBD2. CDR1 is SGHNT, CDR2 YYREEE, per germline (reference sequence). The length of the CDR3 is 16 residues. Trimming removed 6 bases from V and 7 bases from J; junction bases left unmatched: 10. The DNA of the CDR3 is TGTGCCAGCATCCCGAGTGGGACTAGCGGGAGTAATACGCAGTATTTT. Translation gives CASIPSGTSGSNTQYF.